This T cell receptor (beta chain) was sequenced for a study of blood T cell repertoires in COVID-19. About the study: Sources were T cells, B-cell-depleted T cells, or PBMCs; the material itself was cDNA or gDNA.

The germline V gene encodes CDR1 LGHNA and CDR2 YNFKEQ. V lost 0 bases and J 7 bases, leaving 15 bases between the germline ends. This CDR3 comprises 16 residues. Some clones are missing from TCRdb's copy, which holds only in-frame ones; the method was immunoSEQ multiplex PCR. The data contain roughly 220,000 clones, 70% to 90% of them singletons. In assigning cohorts, the study relied on participant-reported clinical history. This chain links TRBV4-2 with TRBJ2-2; D might be TRBD2 (6 bases). The receptor was isolated from a young man with acute COVID-19. Sequenced material: PBMCs or T cells enriched from blood (not recorded which). CDR3 sequence reads: CASSQEEGQGHGELFF. DNA for the CDR3: TGTGCCAGCAGCCAAGAGGAGGGGCAGGGCCACGGGGAGCTGTTTTTT.